Listed below are T cell receptor beta chains from one sample, sequenced in a study of shared clonotypes between healthy human individuals. The method was immunoSEQ multiplex PCR; TCRdb's version includes in-frame clones alone and lacks a portion of them. The sample shows about 92,000 clones, 60% to 75% of them seen only once. Sequenced material: memory CD8+ T cells sorted from blood. These receptors were collected from a man between 25 and 39 years old in good health. CDR3s leave out the opening cysteine and the closing phenylalanine or tryptophan. Fields, in order: V gene, J gene, clone size, CDR3 length, CDR3 protein. Not every row has a clone size; where given, it reads once, few, many or a size class.

TRBV27	TRBJ2-3	NA	13	ASRLSRDGTDTQY
TRBV5-1	TRBJ2-5	NA	12	ASSLGDYQETQY
TRBV28	TRBJ2-1	once	10	ASSFLPNEQF
TRBV5-1	TRBJ2-5	NA	11	ASSLGQGETQY
TRBV29-1	TRBJ1-5	NA	12	SVAQSDSNQPQH
TRBV6-4	TRBJ2-1	NA	11	ASSDGVYNEQF
TRBV14	TRBJ2-3	few	14	ASSQGFSGSTDTQY
TRBV10-3	TRBJ2-7	NA	18	AISDWGQAIRGSLTYEQY
TRBV27	TRBJ2-7	few	13	ASSLWASGIHEQY
TRBV25-1	TRBJ2-5	NA	11	ASSGPNEETQY
TRBV7-8	TRBJ1-5	many	10	ASSRGGEPQH
TRBV5-1	TRBJ2-7	NA	10	ASSGDGNEQY
TRBV11-1	TRBJ2-5	NA	12	ASSERRGTETQY
TRBV6-6	TRBJ2-5	NA	12	ASSLNGGWETQY
TRBV5-1	TRBJ2-7	NA	13	ASSLSPSLSYEQY
TRBV4-1	TRBJ2-7	NA	12	ASSQNSYSYEQY
TRBV28	TRBJ2-7	NA	9	ASREYYEQY
TRBV6-5	TRBJ2-2	many	11	ASSYQDTGELF
TRBV12-1	TRBJ1-2	NA	13	ASSNSFGAPLRYT
TRBV6-5	TRBJ2-7	NA	13	ASSYRPSGTYEQY
TRBV21-1	TRBJ2-5	NA	13	ASTPTGAEQETQY
TRBV10-3	TRBJ2-3	once	11	ASLADNTDTQY
TRBV28	TRBJ2-1	NA	15	ASSPPTGTSGSNEQF
TRBV6-5	TRBJ2-1	many	12	ASSLLGPNNEQF
TRBV6-4	TRBJ1-5	many	12	ASSEGISNQPQH
TRBV7-2	TRBJ2-7	NA	13	ASSLAGQGFNEQY
TRBV2	TRBJ2-2	once	12	ASIGVVGTGELF
TRBV2	TRBJ2-1	once	13	ASSGGLESFGEQF
TRBV28	TRBJ1-4	once	12	ASSPGTGSEKLF
TRBV27	TRBJ2-2	NA	12	ATSPGLDTGELF
TRBV9	TRBJ2-7	few	12	ASSAGTSSYEQY
TRBV18	TRBJ1-5	NA	17	ASSPDGQSIRPQLWPQH
TRBV25-1	TRBJ2-1	NA	14	ASSRGQGGIRNEQF
TRBV27	TRBJ2-3	NA	12	ASSFVPDTDTQY
TRBV4-3	TRBJ2-1	NA	11	ASSRTSPNEQF
TRBV9	TRBJ1-1	NA	12	ASSVATGYTEAF
TRBV5-6	TRBJ2-7	NA	11	ASSFGLAGEQY
TRBV28	TRBJ2-5	many	12	ASSFWGSQETQY
TRBV10-3	TRBJ2-7	NA	15	ATKGLAGEGITYEQY
TRBV29-1	TRBJ1-2	few	11	SVIGERMDGYT
TRBV10-1	TRBJ2-1	NA	13	ASSGTSLNWDEQF
TRBV4-3	TRBJ2-7	NA	14	ASSRGQGALSYEQY
TRBV5-6	TRBJ1-3	NA	14	ASSKMGPSSGNTIY